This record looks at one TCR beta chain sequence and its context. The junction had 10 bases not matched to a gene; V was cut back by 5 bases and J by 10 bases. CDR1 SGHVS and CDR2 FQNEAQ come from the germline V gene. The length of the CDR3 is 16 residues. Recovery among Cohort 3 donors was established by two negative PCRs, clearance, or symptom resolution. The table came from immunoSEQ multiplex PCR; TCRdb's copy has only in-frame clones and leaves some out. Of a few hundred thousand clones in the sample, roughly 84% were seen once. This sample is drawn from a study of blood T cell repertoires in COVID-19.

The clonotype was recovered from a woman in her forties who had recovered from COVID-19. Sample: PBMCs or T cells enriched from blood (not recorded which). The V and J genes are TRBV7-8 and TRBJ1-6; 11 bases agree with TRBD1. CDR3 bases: TGTGCCAGCAGCCTTAAAGGACAGGGGGCAATATCACCCCTCCACTTT. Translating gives CASSLKGQGAISPLHF.